This TCR beta chain was sequenced during a study of cytomegalovirus exposure and HLA in healthy donors. Whole-study findings and limits: Another analysis was done later, and it associated around 16,000 TCR beta sequences with HLA alleles at 0.05 false discovery rate.

The study ran its PCR with 60 Vbeta and 13 Jbeta primers. Sequenced by immunoSEQ multiplex PCR; TCRdb stores in-frame clones only, minus some. The listing contains tens of thousands of clones. This CDR3 has 22 residues. Trimming at V came to 6 bases and at J to 4 bases, leaving 28 bases not matched to a gene. CDR1 is KGHSH and CDR2 is LQKENI in the germline V gene. Comments on this clone: Its antigen is still unknown.

The receptor was isolated from a young man in good health and CMV-seropositive. The J gene is TRBJ2-3, the V gene TRBV18; TRBD2 aligns across 10 bases. Material for sequencing was PBMCs. This chain's CDR3 is CASSLTLGETGTSEGVADTQYF. CDR3 nucleotide sequence: TGTGCCAGCTCTCTTACCCTTGGAGAGACAGGGACTAGCGAGGGTGTCGCAGATACGCAGTATTTT.